The clone carrying this TCR beta chain appeared a few times. The target antigen is unknown. The sample is drawn from a study of human T cells and chemical hapten exposure. Study details: Patch testing was performed with 0.01% DPC on the upper back, with reading at 6 days. Study-wide results and limits: Expanded TCRs formed significantly more large CDR3 similarity clusters than controls.

Each CDR3 protein is one row after TCRdb ran MiXCR on the RACE reads. The sample shows 82,000 or so distinct CDR3 sequences, 10% to 15% of them seen only once. Time point in this sample: patch test 3, about 24 weeks after DPC sensitization. Described treatment: therapeutic diphenylcyclopropenone sensitization with weekly scalp DPC. This sequence originates from a woman in her forties or fifties with alopecia areata. Some clones in this sample may be carry-over from other donors' samples. The sample was whole blood, taken in connection with sensitization to the hapten diphenylcyclopropenone (DPC).

The CDR3: CSARDPTGTSYEQYF. The CDR3 nucleotides are TGCAGTGCTCGCGATCCGACAGGGACCTCCTACGAGCAGTACTTC. The chain is built from TRBV20-1 and TRBJ2-7, with TRBD1 identical over 7 bases. The length of the CDR3 is 15 residues. Unmatched junction bases numbered 10, after V lost 5 bases and J lost 0 bases. Germline V gene lookup returns CDR1 DFQATT and CDR2 SNEGSKA (reference sequence).